A single T cell receptor beta chain is shown here with its context. Its specificity is not known. This record belongs to a study of cytomegalovirus exposure and HLA in healthy donors. Study-level results: What a later analysis reportedly showed was that an Asian-associated ancestry cluster had fewer N-insertions than the roughly 670-donor mean. Across donors, presence/absence analyses took sequencing depth to be roughly uniform.

Primers: 60 Vbeta forward and 13 Jbeta reverse. Authors' data handling: Unique TCR beta chains totaled roughly 79 million in a later count, with approximately 11 million of them shared. Generated by immunoSEQ multiplex PCR, the TCRdb table keeps only in-frame clones and is missing some. That table gives V, J and clone size, and the DNA gave D and trimming. The data hold more than 140,000 clones, with approximately 82% observed a single time. This TCR was sampled from a man in his late teens or twenties in good health and CMV-seropositive. The sequencing sample was made of PBMCs.

DNA of the CDR3: TGTGCCAGCAGTGAAAGGGGACTAGCGAGGAGCACCGGGGAGCTGTTTTTT. This sequence encodes CASSERGLARSTGELFF. The V gene is TRBV6-1, the J gene TRBJ2-2, with 10 bases lining up with TRBD2. The CDR3 is 17 residues long. Germline values: CDR1 MNHNS, CDR2 SASEGT. Trimming took 2 bases from V and 4 from J; bases not matched to a gene: 7.